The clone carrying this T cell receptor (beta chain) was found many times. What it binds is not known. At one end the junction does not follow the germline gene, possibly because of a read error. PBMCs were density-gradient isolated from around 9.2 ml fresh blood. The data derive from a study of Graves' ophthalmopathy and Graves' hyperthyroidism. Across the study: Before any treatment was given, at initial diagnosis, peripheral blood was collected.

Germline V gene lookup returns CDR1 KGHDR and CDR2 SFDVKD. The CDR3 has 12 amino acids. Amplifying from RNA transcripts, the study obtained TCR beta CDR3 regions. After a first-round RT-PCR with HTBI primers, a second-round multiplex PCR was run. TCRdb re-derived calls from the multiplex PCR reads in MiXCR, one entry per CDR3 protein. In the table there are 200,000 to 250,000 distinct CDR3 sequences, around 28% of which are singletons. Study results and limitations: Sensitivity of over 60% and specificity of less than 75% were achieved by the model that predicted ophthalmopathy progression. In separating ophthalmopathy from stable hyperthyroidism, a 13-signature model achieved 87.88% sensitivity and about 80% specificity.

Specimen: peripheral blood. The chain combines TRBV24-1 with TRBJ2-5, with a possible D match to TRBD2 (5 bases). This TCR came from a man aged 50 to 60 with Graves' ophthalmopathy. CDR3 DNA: TGTGCCACCAGTGACCCGGGAAGCAATATGGACTTC. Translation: CATSDPGSNMDF.